Listed here are 24 T cell receptor beta chains from one sample, sequenced in a study of blood T cell repertoires in COVID-19. Method: immunoSEQ multiplex PCR; TCRdb's copy keeps in-frame clones and lacks some. The table lists 95,000 to 100,000 clones, around 87% of them singletons. The sequencing input was peripheral blood. The receptors stem from a woman under 40 with acute or convalescent COVID-19.

The chain is built from TRBV4-1 and TRBJ2-7, with 9 bases aligning to TRBD2. CDR3 length: 16 residues. Germline V CDR1 and CDR2: MGHRA, YSYEKL. The V and J ends lost 4 bases and 4 bases, in that order; junction bases with no gene match: 11. The CDR3 spells CASSPLGRGGNYEQYF. CDR3 DNA: TGCGCCAGCAGCCCGCTAGGGCGGGGGGGCAATTACGAGCAGTACTTC.

In its sample, this clone was seen a few times. V gene TRBV7-2 combines with J gene TRBJ1-5, with D possibly matching TRBD1 (6 bases). The V end lost 5 bases, the J end lost 2 bases, and 16 bases lay between the germline ends. CDR3 length: 16 residues. CDR1 is SGHTA, CDR2 FQGNSA, per germline. The CDR3 DNA follows: TGTGCCAGCAGCCCCTTCGGGACAACGGGCAATCAGCCCCAGCATTTT. Its translation: CASSPFGTTGNQPQHF.

The chain is built from TRBV15 and TRBJ1-4; D possibly corresponds to TRBD1 (5 bases). This CDR3 has 16 residues. The V and J ends lost 3 bases and 4 bases respectively, with 15 bases between them. The V gene's germline CDR1 is LNHNV and CDR2 YYDKDF (reference sequence). The CDR3 nucleotides are TGTGCCACCAGCAGGGAAAGAGGACAAGTTAATGAAAAACTGTTTTTT. This codes for CATSRERGQVNEKLFF.

The chain links TRBV15 to TRBJ2-5, with TRBD2 identical over 10 bases. Trimming cost V 1 base and J 5 bases; bases outside gene matches: 10. The CDR3 extends over 17 amino acids. The germline V gene has CDR1 LNHNV and CDR2 YYDKDF (reference sequence). The CDR3 protein is CATSRGGSGGARETQYF. The CDR3 bases are TGTGCCACCAGCAGAGGGGGGAGCGGGGGGGCCCGGGAGACCCAGTACTTC.

The chain is built from TRBV9 and TRBJ2-1, with 8 bases lining up with TRBD2. V lost 2 bases to trimming and J lost 4 bases; unmatched junction nucleotides: 5. The CDR3 runs to 15 residues. Germline CDR1 SGDLS, CDR2 YYNGEE. In nucleotides, the CDR3 is TGTGCCAGCAGCGTCGCGGGGGGCAGGTACAATGAGCAGTTCTTC. Its protein product is CASSVAGGRYNEQFF.

This clone was picked up one time. The chain couples TRBV2 to TRBJ1-6; D might be TRBD1 (5 bases). V lost 7 bases to trimming and J lost 9 bases, with 13 bases between them. Looked up from germline, CDR1 is SNHLY and CDR2 is FYNNEI. The CDR3 is 13 amino acids. For the CDR3, the DNA is TGTGCCAGCAAAGACAGCCCCAGTTCACCCCTCCACTTT. Protein: CASKDSPSSPLHF.

This clone showed up just a few times. At the DNA level, this CDR3 is encoded by other sequences in the same sample as well. The chain links TRBV28 to TRBJ1-1; the D is unclear. V lost 3 bases, J lost 4 bases, and 9 bases lay in between. Germline lookup yields CDR1 MDHEN and CDR2 SYDVKM. The CDR3 has 13 residues. Here the CDR3 reads CASSLVVATEAFF. The CDR3 DNA follows: TGTGCCAGCAGTTTGGTGGTAGCCACTGAAGCTTTCTTT.

V is TRBV5-1 and J is TRBJ2-2; 7 nucleotides match TRBD2. The CDR3 sequence is 14 residues long. The germline gives CDR1 SGHRS, CDR2 YFSETQ. Unmatched junction bases numbered 6, after V lost 5 bases and J lost 5 bases. The CDR3 spells CASSFPSGTGELFF. CDR3 in DNA: TGCGCCAGCAGTTTTCCTAGCGGAACCGGGGAGCTGTTTTTT.

V is TRBV6-5 and J is TRBJ1-1, with D possibly TRBD1 on 5 matching bases. The V gene lost 4 bases and the J gene lost 5 bases, with 8 bases spanning the gap. There are 12 residues in the CDR3. CDR1 MNHEY and CDR2 SVGAGI come from the germline V gene. The CDR3 region is CASSSGRTEAFF. The CDR3 nucleotides are TGTGCCAGCAGTTCAGGGCGGACTGAAGCTTTCTTT.

The gene calls are TRBV27 and TRBJ2-7; D remains ambiguous. Germline values: CDR1 MNHEY, CDR2 SMNVEV (reference sequence). The CDR3 extends over 13 amino acids. The V gene lost 5 bases and the J gene lost 7 bases, with 15 bases spanning the gap. CDR3 sequence reads: CASSPGWREEQYF. DNA for the CDR3: TGTGCCAGCAGTCCCGGGTGGCGTGAGGAGCAGTACTTC.

CDR3 sequence: CSVVYPSEEQYF. CDR3 DNA sequence: TGCAGCGTGGTTTATCCGAGCGAAGAGCAGTACTTC. V and J are TRBV29-1 and TRBJ2-7; no clear D. Germline V gene data show CDR1 as SQVTM and CDR2 as ANQGSEA. Trimming cost V 6 bases and J 7 bases, with 16 bases left between them. CDR3 length: 12 residues.

The V and J genes are TRBV11-2 and TRBJ1-3, with D unclear. The germline CDR1 and CDR2 sequences are SGHAT and FQNNGV. Trimming cost V 7 bases and J 0 bases, with 7 bases left between them. This CDR3 has 13 residues. CDR3 DNA sequence: TGTGCCAGCAAAGGGAGCTCTGGAAACACCATATATTTT. Its protein product is CASKGSSGNTIYF.

This clone has only one observation. The chain couples TRBV5-1 to TRBJ2-7; the D gene is possibly TRBD1 (6 bases). The CDR3 totals 16 residues. Germline CDR1 and CDR2: SGHRS and YFSETQ. Trimming left V 0 bases short and J 3 bases short, with 16 bases between. The CDR3 DNA sequence: TGCGCCAGCAGCTTGGCCTTTCGCGGACAGTACTACGAGCAGTACTTC. Translation: CASSLAFRGQYYEQYF. Filled out from reference TRBV5-1 and TRBJ2-7, the complete variable domain reads KAGVTQTPRYLIKTRGQQVTLSCSPISGHRSVSWYQQTPGQGLQFLFEYFSETQRNKGNFPGRFSGRQFSNSRSEMNVSTLELGDSALYLCASSLAFRGQYYEQYFGPGTRLTVT.

The chain uses TRBV19 and TRBJ1-1; 7 bases align to TRBD1. From germline, CDR1 is LNHDA and CDR2 SQIVND (reference sequence). This CDR3 has 14 residues. Losses at the gene ends were 4 bases for V and 4 bases for J; bases not matched to a gene: 6. The CDR3, as DNA: TGTGCCAGTAGTACGGGACAGAGTGGCACTGAAGCTTTCTTT. Translated: CASSTGQSGTEAFF.

This clone was observed once. This rearrangement joins TRBV19 to TRBJ2-2; the D gene is possibly TRBD2 (5 bases). CDR3 length equals 14 residues. CDR1 is LNHDA and CDR2 is SQIVND in the germline V gene (reference sequence). The V and J ends lost 4 bases and 6 bases respectively, with 12 bases between them. The CDR3 reads CASSTRIGAGELFF. The CDR3, as DNA: TGTGCCAGTAGTACGCGGATCGGGGCCGGGGAGCTGTTTTTT.

The sample holds one count of this clone. The chain uses TRBV7-3 and TRBJ1-6, with no clear D. This CDR3 spans 16 amino acids. Trimming pared 1 base from V and 0 bases from J, leaving 7 bases between. Germline V gene sequence: CDR1 SGHTA, CDR2 FQGTGA. CDR3 nucleotides: TGTGCCAGCAGCTTAAGTCGGGGCTCCTATAATTCACCCCTCCACTTT. It specifies CASSLSRGSYNSPLHF.

The chain links TRBV4-1 to TRBJ1-5, with TRBD1 as a possible D gene (5 bases). The ends were cut back, 1 base at V and 7 bases at J, with 14 bases in the middle. The CDR3 is 15 residues long. Germline CDR1 and CDR2: MGHRA and YSYEKL. This chain's CDR3 is CASSQGEGFDQPQHF. The CDR3, as DNA: TGCGCCAGCAGCCAAGGGGAGGGGTTTGACCAGCCCCAGCATTTT.

The V call is TRBV18, the J call TRBJ1-2; D is unclear. V shed 3 bases and J shed 4 bases, with 18 bases lying between them. The germline V gene encodes CDR1 KGHSH and CDR2 LQKENI. CDR3 length equals 16 residues. The CDR3: CASSPESSVTGYGYTF. In DNA, the CDR3 is TGTGCCAGCTCACCCGAAAGCTCGGTTACGGGCTATGGCTACACCTTC.

V usage is TRBV19 and J usage is TRBJ1-2; the D gene is possibly TRBD1 (6 bases). V was pared by 5 bases and J by 4 bases, with 11 bases between. Germline CDR1 is LNHDA and CDR2 is SQIVND (reference sequence). The CDR3 loop spans 13 amino acids. CDR3 DNA: TGTGCCAGTAGTTTACAGGGAAGCTATGGCTACACCTTC. Protein: CASSLQGSYGYTF.

This chain uses TRBV7-9 with TRBJ1-2; a weak D match, TRBD1 (5 bases). V was cut by 5 bases and J by 1 base, with 11 bases left in between. The CDR3 is 14 amino acids. Germline V gene data show CDR1 as SEHNR and CDR2 as FQNEAQ (reference sequence). CDR3 sequence: CASSLEGLNYGYTF. CDR3 DNA sequence: TGTGCCAGCAGCCTGGAGGGACTTAACTATGGCTACACCTTC.

This clone was observed once. The V gene is TRBV5-1, the J gene TRBJ1-1; D remains ambiguous. Trimming pared 1 base from V and 5 bases from J, leaving 12 bases between. Per germline, CDR1 SGHRS and CDR2 YFSETQ. The CDR3 has 14 amino acids. CDR3 loop: CASSLTVPGTEAFF. The CDR3 DNA is TGCGCCAGCAGCTTGACCGTCCCGGGGACTGAAGCTTTCTTT.

The genes are TRBV28 and TRBJ2-2, with D perhaps matching TRBD2 (6 bases). V was shortened by 2 bases and J by 1 base, with 20 bases between the two germline ends. The germline CDR1 and CDR2 sequences are MDHEN and SYDVKM. The CDR3 runs 19 residues. The CDR3 spells CASSLRYRAPGENTGELFF. CDR3 DNA sequence: TGTGCCAGCAGTTTAAGGTATAGGGCGCCGGGGGAGAACACCGGGGAGCTGTTTTTT.

This rearrangement joins TRBV13 to TRBJ2-3, with 8 bases lining up with TRBD2. V was clipped by 2 bases and J by 1 base; unmatched bases: 2. Germline V gene sequence: CDR1 PRHDT, CDR2 FYEKMQ (reference sequence). The CDR3 is 15 residues long. The DNA of the CDR3 is TGTGCCAGCAGCTTATCGGGGGGGCGCACAGATACGCAGTATTTT. It is translated as CASSLSGGRTDTQYF. Together with reference TRBV13 and TRBJ2-3, the CDR3 gives the full variable domain: AAGVIQSPRHLIKEKRETATLKCYPIPRHDTVYWYQQGPGQDPQFLISFYEKMQSDKGSIPDRFSAQQFSDYHSELNMSSLELGDSALYFCASSLSGGRTDTQYFGPGTRLTVL.

This clone was seen just once. The chain links TRBV6-5 to TRBJ2-3, with D unresolved. The CDR3 spans 15 residues. V lost 0 bases and J 2 bases, leaving 9 bases between the germline ends. Germline V lookup: CDR1 MNHEY, CDR2 SVGAGI. The CDR3 nucleotides are TGTGCCAGCAGTTACTCGGCCCTCTCCACAGATACGCAGTATTTT. This sequence encodes CASSYSALSTDTQYF.